The 15 T cell receptor beta chains listed next were all sequenced from one sample in a study of blood T cell repertoires in COVID-19. The assay was immunoSEQ multiplex PCR, and TCRdb's table has in-frame clones only and misses some. The sample includes approximately 300,000 clones, over 90% seen only once; the top ten take about 4.2%. Specimen: PBMCs or T cells enriched from blood (not recorded which). The receptors stem from a woman in her twenties or thirties who had been exposed to COVID-19.

The chain has TRBV30 and TRBJ1-4; unclear D gene. Trimming took off 2 bases at V and 3 bases at J, with 13 bases between the two ends. Looked up from germline, CDR1 is GTSNPN and CDR2 is SVGIG (reference sequence). This CDR3 spans 15 amino acids. Here the CDR3 DNA reads TGTGCCTGGAGTCGAGCCAGGCACTCTAATGAAAAACTGTTTTTT. Protein sequence: CAWSRARHSNEKLFF.

The CDR3 spells CATSRMRVETQYF. CDR3 sequence (DNA): TGTGCCACCAGCAGAATGCGCGTGGAGACCCAGTACTTC. The chain employs TRBV15 and TRBJ2-5; no reliable D call. CDR1 LNHNV and CDR2 YYDKDF come from the germline V gene (reference sequence). The V gene lost 2 bases and the J gene lost 5 bases, with 9 bases spanning the gap. This CDR3 is 13 amino acids long.

This clone has only one observation. V and J are TRBV6-5 and TRBJ2-3; perhaps TRBD1 as D (6 bases). Trimming stripped 5 bases from V and 2 bases from J, with 8 bases between. The germline V gene encodes CDR1 MNHEY and CDR2 SVGAGI. The CDR3 runs 13 residues. The DNA for the CDR3 is TGTGCCAGCAGTACAGGGACCACAGATACGCAGTATTTT. Translating it yields CASSTGTTDTQYF.

V usage is TRBV9 and J usage is TRBJ1-2; D not resolved. The V and J ends lost 0 bases and 4 bases respectively, with 13 bases between them. The CDR3 is 15 amino acids. In germline, CDR1 is SGDLS, CDR2 YYNGEE. CDR3 sequence: CASSVGEGSGYGYTF. The CDR3 DNA reads TGTGCCAGCAGCGTAGGCGAGGGATCGGGCTATGGCTACACCTTC.

V usage is TRBV7-8 and J usage is TRBJ1-2; 9 bases fit TRBD1. J lost 4 bases, V lost 5 bases, and 8 bases had no gene match. The germline V gene has CDR1 SGHVS and CDR2 FQNEAQ. The CDR3 spans 15 residues. The CDR3 DNA reads TGTGCCAGCAGCCGAAACAGGGGGCCTGGCTATGGCTACACCTTC. This sequence encodes CASSRNRGPGYGYTF.

The V and J genes are TRBV24-1 and TRBJ2-2, with a possible D match to TRBD1 (6 bases). Deletions cut 7 bases from V and 4 bases from J, with 12 bases between. Germline V CDR1 and CDR2: KGHDR, SFDVKD. CDR3 length: 14 amino acids. The CDR3 region has the DNA TGTGCCACCAGCCACAGGGTCGGCACCGGGGAGCTGTTTTTT. Encoded protein: CATSHRVGTGELFF.

This clone occurred once. The rearrangement links TRBV7-3 to TRBJ1-1; unclear D gene. The CDR3 is made up of 14 amino acids. Germline V gene data show CDR1 as SGHTA and CDR2 as FQGTGA. The ends were cut back, 1 base at V and 1 base at J, with 7 bases in the middle. The CDR3 sequence is CASSLSLGNTEAFF. CDR3 in DNA: TGTGCCAGCAGCTTAAGTCTCGGGAACACTGAAGCTTTCTTT.

J is TRBJ2-1 and V is TRBV11-2, with D perhaps TRBD1 (5 bases). The CDR3 sequence is 14 residues long. The germline V gene encodes CDR1 SGHAT and CDR2 FQNNGV. Deletions cut 1 base from V and 8 bases from J, with 12 bases between. CDR3 residues: CASSLVARAHEQFF. DNA for the CDR3: TGTGCCAGCAGCTTAGTTGCCAGGGCGCATGAGCAGTTCTTC.

The V and J genes are TRBV5-6 and TRBJ2-7; D might be TRBD1 (6 bases). CDR1 SGHDT and CDR2 YYEEEE come from the germline V gene. V was clipped by 4 bases and J by 9 bases, with 17 bases between them. The CDR3 length is 13 residues. DNA for the CDR3: TGTGCCAGCAGCCTAAAAACAGGGTATTGGCAGTACTTC. Residues: CASSLKTGYWQYF.

The chain couples TRBV6-5 to TRBJ2-6; D is possibly TRBD1 (5 bases). This CDR3 is built from 16 residues. V shed 4 bases and J shed 1 base, with 11 bases lying between them. The germline V gene encodes CDR1 MNHEY and CDR2 SVGAGI. CDR3 bases: TGTGCCAGCAGTTTGCCGACAGAGTCTGGGGCCAACGTCCTGACTTTC. Residues: CASSLPTESGANVLTF.

V gene TRBV7-9 combines with J gene TRBJ1-2, with TRBD1 matching 10 bases. The junction had 10 bases not matched to a gene; V was cut back by 8 bases and J by 4 bases. From germline, CDR1 is SEHNR and CDR2 FQNEAQ (reference sequence). This CDR3 is built from 15 residues. The DNA for the CDR3 is TGTGCCAGCCCGGGGGGACAGGGGAAAAGCTATGGCTACACCTTC. It is translated as CASPGGQGKSYGYTF.

This sequence joins TRBV6-1 and TRBJ1-6, with D tentatively TRBD1 (5 bases). The CDR3 is 15 amino acids. The V gene's germline CDR1 is MNHNS and CDR2 SASEGT. The V end lost 1 base, the J end lost 10 bases, and 14 bases lay between the germline ends. This chain's CDR3 is CASSEVGTGASPLHF. The CDR3, as DNA: TGTGCCAGCAGTGAAGTGGGGACTGGAGCCTCACCCCTCCACTTT.

J is TRBJ2-7 and V is TRBV7-3; D call uncertain. Trimming pared 8 bases from V and 3 bases from J, leaving 35 bases between. The CDR3 spans 20 residues. Germline V lookup: CDR1 SGHTA, CDR2 FQGTGA. The CDR3, as DNA: TGTGCCAGCCTGCGACCAAAGATGAACCTCCCGTCAGGAAACCACTACGAGCAGTACTTC. Translation gives CASLRPKMNLPSGNHYEQYF.

The chain couples TRBV6-2 or TRBV6-3 to TRBJ2-7; 10 nucleotides line up with TRBD2. The CDR3 spans 15 residues. The V segment lost 3 bases and the J segment 7 bases; nucleotides outside the gene matches: 9. Germline CDR1 reads MNHEY; CDR2 reads SVGEGT. The CDR3 DNA sequence: TGTGCCAGCAGTTATTACGAAGCGGGGGGGCGAGAGCAGTACTTC. Protein sequence: CASSYYEAGGREQYF.

This chain joins TRBV6-5 and TRBJ1-1; D gene unclear. This CDR3 spans 11 amino acids. Germline CDR1 MNHEY, CDR2 SVGAGI. V lost 10 bases and J 1 base, leaving 7 bases between the germline ends. As DNA, the CDR3 is TGTGCCACCGGTCGGAACACTGAAGCTTTCTTT. Protein product: CATGRNTEAFF.